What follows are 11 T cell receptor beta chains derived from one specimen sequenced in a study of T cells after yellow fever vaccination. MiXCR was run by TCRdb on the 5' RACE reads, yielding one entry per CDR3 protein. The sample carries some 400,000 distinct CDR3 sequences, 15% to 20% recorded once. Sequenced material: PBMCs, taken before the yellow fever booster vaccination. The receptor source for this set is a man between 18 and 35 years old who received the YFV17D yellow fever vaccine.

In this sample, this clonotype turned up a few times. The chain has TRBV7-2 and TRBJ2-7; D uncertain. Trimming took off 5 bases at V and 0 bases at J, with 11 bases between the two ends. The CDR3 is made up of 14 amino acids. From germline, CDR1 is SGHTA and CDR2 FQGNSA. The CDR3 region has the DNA TGTGCCAGCAGCCCAGACCCCAGCTCCTACGAGCAGTACGTC. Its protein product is CASSPDPSSYEQYV.

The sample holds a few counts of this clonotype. Here the CDR3 DNA reads TGTGCCAGCAGGGTAACTAGCGCCGCGGGGACCGGGGAGCTGTTTTTT. Its protein is CASRVTSAAGTGELFF. This sequence joins TRBV7-2 and TRBJ2-2, with 7 bases fitting TRBD2. Losses at the gene ends were 6 bases for V and 5 bases for J; bases not matched to a gene: 12. CDR3 length: 16 amino acids. CDR1 SGHTA and CDR2 FQGNSA come from the germline V gene.

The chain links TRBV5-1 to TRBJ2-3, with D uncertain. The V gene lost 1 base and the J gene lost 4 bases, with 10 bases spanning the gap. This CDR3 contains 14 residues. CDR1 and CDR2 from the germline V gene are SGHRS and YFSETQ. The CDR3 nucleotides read TGCGCCAGCAGCTTGCTCGTGCAAGCAGATACGCAGTATTTT. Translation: CASSLLVQADTQYF. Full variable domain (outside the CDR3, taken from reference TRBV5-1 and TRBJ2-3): KAGVTQTPRYLIKTRGQQVTLSCSPISGHRSVSWYQQTPGQGLQFLFEYFSETQRNKGNFPGRFSGRQFSNSRSEMNVSTLELGDSALYLCASSLLVQADTQYFGPGTRLTVL.

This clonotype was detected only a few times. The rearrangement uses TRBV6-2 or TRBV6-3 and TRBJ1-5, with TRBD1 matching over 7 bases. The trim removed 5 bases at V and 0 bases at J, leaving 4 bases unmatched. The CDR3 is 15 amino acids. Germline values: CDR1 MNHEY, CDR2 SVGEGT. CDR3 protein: CASSRDSDSNQPQHF. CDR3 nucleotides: TGTGCCAGCAGTCGGGACAGTGATAGCAATCAGCCCCAGCATTTT.

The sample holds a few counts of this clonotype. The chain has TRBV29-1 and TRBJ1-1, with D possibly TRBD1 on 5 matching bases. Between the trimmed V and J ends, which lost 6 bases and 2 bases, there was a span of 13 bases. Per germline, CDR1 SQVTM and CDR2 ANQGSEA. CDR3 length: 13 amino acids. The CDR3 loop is CSVGGVSNTEAFF. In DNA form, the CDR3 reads TGCAGCGTAGGAGGGGTGAGCAACACTGAAGCTTTCTTT. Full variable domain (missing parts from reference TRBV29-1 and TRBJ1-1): SAVISQKPSRDICQRGTSLTIQCQVDSQVTMMFWYRQQPGQSLTLIATANQGSEATYESGFVIDKFPISRPNLTFSTLTVSNMSPEDSSIYLCSVGGVSNTEAFFGQGTRLTVV.

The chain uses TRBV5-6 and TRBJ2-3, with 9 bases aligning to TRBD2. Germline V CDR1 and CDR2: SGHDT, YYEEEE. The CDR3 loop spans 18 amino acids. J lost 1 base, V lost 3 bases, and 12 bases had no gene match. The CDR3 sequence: CASSSGGTSWSGTDTQYF. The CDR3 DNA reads TGTGCCAGCAGCTCCGGTGGGACTAGCTGGTCGGGCACAGATACGCAGTATTTT. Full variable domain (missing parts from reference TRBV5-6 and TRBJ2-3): DAGVTQSPTHLIKTRGQQVTLRCSPKSGHDTVSWYQQALGQGPQFIFQYYEEEERQRGNFPDRFSGHQFPNYSSELNVNALLLGDSALYLCASSSGGTSWSGTDTQYFGPGTRLTVL.

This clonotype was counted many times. The CDR3 DNA reads as TGTGCCAGCAGCTTAGAAAGGCGGGGGAAGGGGGGGAAGGGCATTCAGTACTTC. The encoded protein is CASSLERRGKGGKGIQYF. This rearrangement joins TRBV7-8 to TRBJ2-4, with D tentatively TRBD2 (7 bases). The germline V gene encodes CDR1 SGHVS and CDR2 FQNEAQ. Deletions cut 1 base from V and 9 bases from J, with 25 bases between. The CDR3 totals 18 residues. Full variable domain (remainder filled in from reference TRBV7-8 and TRBJ2-4): GAGVSQSPRYKVAKRGQDVALRCDPISGHVSLFWYQQALGQGPEFLTYFQNEAQLDKSGLPSDRFFAERPEGSVSTLKIQRTQQEDSAVYLCASSLERRGKGGKGIQYFGAGTRLSVL.

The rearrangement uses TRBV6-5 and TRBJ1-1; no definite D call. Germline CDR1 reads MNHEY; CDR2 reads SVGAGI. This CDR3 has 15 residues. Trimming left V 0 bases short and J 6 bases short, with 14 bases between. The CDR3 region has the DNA TGTGCCAGCAGTTACTCGATTGGAGGGCGGGCTGAAGCTTTCTTT. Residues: CASSYSIGGRAEAFF.

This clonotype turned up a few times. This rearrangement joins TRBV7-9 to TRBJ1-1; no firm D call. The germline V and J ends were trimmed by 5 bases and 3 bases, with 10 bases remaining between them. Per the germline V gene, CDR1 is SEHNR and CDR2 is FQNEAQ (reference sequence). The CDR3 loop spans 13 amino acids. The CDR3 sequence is CASSTTRDTEAFF. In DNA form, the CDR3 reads TGTGCCAGCAGCACCACACGGGACACTGAAGCTTTCTTT. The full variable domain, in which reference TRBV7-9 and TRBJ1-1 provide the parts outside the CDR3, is DTGVSQNPRHKITKRGQNVTFRCDPISEHNRLYWYRQTLGQGPEFLTYFQNEAQLEKSRLLSDRFSAERPKGSFSTLEIQRTEQGDSAMYLCASSTTRDTEAFFGQGTRLTVV.

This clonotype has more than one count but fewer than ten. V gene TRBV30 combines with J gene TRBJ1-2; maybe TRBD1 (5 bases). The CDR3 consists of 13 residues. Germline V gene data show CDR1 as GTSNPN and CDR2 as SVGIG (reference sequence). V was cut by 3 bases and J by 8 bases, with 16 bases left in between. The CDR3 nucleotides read TGTGCCTGGAGGACGGAGGGGCGCTGGGGCTACACCTTC. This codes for CAWRTEGRWGYTF.

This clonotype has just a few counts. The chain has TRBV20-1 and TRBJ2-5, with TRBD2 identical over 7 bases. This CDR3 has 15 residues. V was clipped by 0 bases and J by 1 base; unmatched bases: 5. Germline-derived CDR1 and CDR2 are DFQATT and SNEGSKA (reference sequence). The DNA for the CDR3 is TGCAGTGCTAGAGATTCTAGGACTAGCCAAGAGACCCAGTACTTC. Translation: CSARDSRTSQETQYF.